This TCR beta chain was observed in a study of blood T cell repertoires in COVID-19. Study background: Sample material is recorded as cDNA or gDNA derived from T cells, B-cell-depleted T cells, or PBMCs.

TCRdb's table, derived via immunoSEQ multiplex PCR, lists solely in-frame clones and lacks some. The sample has fewer than 250,000 clones, more than 80% seen once. Residents of over 20 US areas, aged roughly 18 to 89 years, made up the participants. V was trimmed by 0 bases and J by 10 bases, leaving 7 bases between them. Germline assignment: CDR1 MNHEY and CDR2 SMNVEV (reference sequence). The CDR3 is 13 residues long. The sequenced sample was PBMCs or T cells enriched from blood (not recorded which). This clonotype was sampled from a woman under 30 who had recovered from COVID-19. The chain has TRBV27 and TRBJ1-6, with D hard to call. CDR3 coding DNA: TGTGCCAGCAGTTTATCGTCGGGGTCACCCCTCCACTTT. Its protein product is CASSLSSGSPLHF.